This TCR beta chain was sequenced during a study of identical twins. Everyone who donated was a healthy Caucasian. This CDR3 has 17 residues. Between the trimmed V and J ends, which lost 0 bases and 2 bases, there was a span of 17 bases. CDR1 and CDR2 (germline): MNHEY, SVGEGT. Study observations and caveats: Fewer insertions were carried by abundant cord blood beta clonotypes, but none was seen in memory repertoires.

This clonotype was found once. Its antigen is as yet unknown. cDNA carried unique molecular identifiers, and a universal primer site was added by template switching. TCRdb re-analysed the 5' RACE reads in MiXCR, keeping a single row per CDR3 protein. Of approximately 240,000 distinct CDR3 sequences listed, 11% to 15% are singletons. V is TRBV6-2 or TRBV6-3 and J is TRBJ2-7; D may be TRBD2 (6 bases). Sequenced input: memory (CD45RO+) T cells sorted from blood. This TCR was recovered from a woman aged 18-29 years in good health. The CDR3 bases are TGTGCCAGCAGTTACTCGCGGGTCGGAGGGCCAGCCTACGAGCAGTACTTC. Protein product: CASSYSRVGGPAYEQYF.